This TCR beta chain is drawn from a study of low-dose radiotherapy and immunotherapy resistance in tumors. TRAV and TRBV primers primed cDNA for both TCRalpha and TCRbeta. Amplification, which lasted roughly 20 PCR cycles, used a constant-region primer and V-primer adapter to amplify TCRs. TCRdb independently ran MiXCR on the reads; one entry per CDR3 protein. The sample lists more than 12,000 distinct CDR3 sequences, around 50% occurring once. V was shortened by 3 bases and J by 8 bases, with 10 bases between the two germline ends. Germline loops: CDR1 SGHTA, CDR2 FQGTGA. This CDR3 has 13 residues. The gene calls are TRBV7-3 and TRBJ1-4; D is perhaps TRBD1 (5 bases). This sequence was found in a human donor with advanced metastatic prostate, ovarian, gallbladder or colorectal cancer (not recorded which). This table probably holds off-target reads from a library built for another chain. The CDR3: CASSFGGGEKLFF. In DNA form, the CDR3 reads TGTGCCAGCAGCTTTGGGGGGGGGGAAAAACTGTTTTTT.